This T cell receptor beta chain was sequenced during a study of OX40 agonist ivuxolimab in advanced cancers. Notes on the research overall: Ivuxolimab was a fully human IgG2 agonistic monoclonal antibody targeting the costimulatory receptor OX40 (CD134). Intravenous ivuxolimab was administered to patients every 2 weeks at six dose levels: 0.01, 0.1, 0.3, 1.5, 3 and 10 mg/kg. Of the approximately 54 dose-escalation patients, hepatocellular carcinoma was present in approximately 20, melanoma in around 15, renal cell carcinoma in 9 and head and neck cancer in 9. The dose-escalation cohort was roughly 87% male with a mean age of about 60 years, ranging from about 20 to 85. Patients were allowed to have had prior anti-PD-1, anti-PD-L1 or anti-CTLA-4 therapy, and 30% to 40% of the dose-escalation patients had been treated with checkpoint inhibitors. Partial responses were achieved by three dose-escalation patients, of whom one had hepatocellular carcinoma and two had cutaneous melanoma. Peripheral TCRbeta sequencing aimed to test whether ivuxolimab altered TCR sequence diversity and caused clonal T-cell expansion. The monotherapy dose-escalation portion (N ≈ 52 patients) of the phase I ivuxolimab trial is reported in the paper. The paper's findings and limits, for the study overall: At doses of 0.1 to 3.0 mg/kg, clonal expansion of both CD4+ and CD8+ T cells in blood was seen between baseline and week 6. In the 0.1-3.0 mg/kg groups, partial responders were among the patients with the lowest normalized peripheral clonal expansion, particularly in CD8+ T cells. Antigen specificity was not determined for the clonally expanded peripheral T cells. Low levels of normalized T-cell clonal expansion were also seen in some nonresponding patients. After ivuxolimab, expanded clones were on average more numerous among CD8+ T cells than among CD4+ T cells.

The trial excluded patients who had a history of autoimmune disease or were on systemic immunosuppression. Peripheral blood for TCR sequencing was collected from all dose cohorts at baseline, on cycle 4 day 1, and on cycle 7 day 1. Samples were obtained from an open-label, multicenter, first-in-human phase I dose-escalation trial of ivuxolimab. Adults with locally advanced or metastatic head and neck squamous cell, hepatocellular, melanoma or renal cell carcinoma were enrolled in the trial. Before TCR sequencing, CD4+ and CD8+ T cells were separately sorted from peripheral blood. With respect to this clone: The antigen it recognizes is unknown. Base quality data are lacking; no much larger clone is found one base away.

Its CDR3 holds 15 amino acids, cysteine through phenylalanine. This entry keeps only the CDR3 DNA: 45 bases, framed from base 1. Clipping removes 0 bases from V and 5 bases from J, with 5 as the unmatched junction base count. As encoded in the germline V gene, CDR1 is SGHAT while CDR2 is FQNNGV. To sequence the TCRbeta CDR3 region, genomic DNA was isolated from the sorted cells. TCRbeta CDR3 regions were sequenced using the immunoSEQ Assay. The table comes from immuneACCESS by way of TCRdb, which keeps in-frame sequences with V and J called. Part of the clones is missing from these tables; in studies checked, under half for an unresolved V gene and the rest for unknown reasons. A total of over 55,000 clones appear in this sample, around 80% of them only once. Of the sample, more than 2% is held by the ten largest clones.

The chain is assembled from TRBV11-2 and TRBJ1-1; 8 central nucleotides agree with TRBD1. This sequence was found in an adult with an advanced solid tumor such as melanoma, head and neck, liver or kidney cancer. The starting material was CD4+ or CD8+ T cells sorted from blood, obtained in a trial of the OX40 agonist ivuxolimab. The DNA reads as follows: TGTGCCAGCAGCTTAGACCCAGGGGGCGGGACTGAAGCTTTCTTT. This encodes CASSLDPGGGTEAFF.